This T cell receptor (beta chain) was recovered during a study of T cell responses to AZD1222 COVID-19 vaccine. General study findings and limits: At baseline, just five to seven AZD1222 recipients tested seropositive.

The CDR3 extends over 15 amino acids. Trimming removed 0 bases from V and 0 bases from J, with 8 bases in between. Germline V gene lookup returns CDR1 SGHRS and CDR2 YFSETQ. This clone was found once. Antigen specificity is unknown. Sequencing was performed with immunoSEQ multiplex PCR; in TCRdb, only in-frame clones are kept and a portion is missing. Of roughly 260,000 clones detected, more than 85% appear once; the ten largest clones hold around 0.6%. Sequenced material: peripheral blood, taken on day 0 of AZD1222 vaccination. The chain has TRBV5-1 and TRBJ2-3, with a possible D match to TRBD1 (6 bases). This clonotype originated in an adult in good health. CDR3 DNA sequence: TGCGCCAGCAGCTTGGGAGGGGGTAGCACAGATACGCAGTATTTT. This codes for CASSLGGGSTDTQYF.